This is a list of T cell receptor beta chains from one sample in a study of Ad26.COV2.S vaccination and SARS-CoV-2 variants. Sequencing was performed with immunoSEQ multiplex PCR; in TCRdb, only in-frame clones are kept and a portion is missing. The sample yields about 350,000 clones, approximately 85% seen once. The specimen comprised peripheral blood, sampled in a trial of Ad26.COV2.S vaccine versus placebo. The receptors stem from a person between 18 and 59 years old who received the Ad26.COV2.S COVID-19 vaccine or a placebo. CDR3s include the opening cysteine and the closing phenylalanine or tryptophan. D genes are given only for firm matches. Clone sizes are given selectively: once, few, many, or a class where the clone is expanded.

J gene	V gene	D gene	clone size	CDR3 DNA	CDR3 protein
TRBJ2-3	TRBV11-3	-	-	TGTGCCAGCAGCGTCGGAGGGGCAGATACGCAGTATTTT	CASSVGGADTQYF
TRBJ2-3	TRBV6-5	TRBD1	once	TGTGCCAGCAGTTCCCGGGACAGGGGAGATACGCAGTATTTT	CASSSRDRGDTQYF
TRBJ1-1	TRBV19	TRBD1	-	TGTGCCAGTACCAAGGGGACAGGGGGCGCGCGGAACACTGAAGCTTTCTTT	CASTKGTGGARNTEAFF
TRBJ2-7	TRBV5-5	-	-	TGTGCCAGCAAAAGGGTTGGGTACGAGCAGTACTTC	CASKRVGYEQYF
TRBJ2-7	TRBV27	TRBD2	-	TGTGCCAGCAGTTTAAGGAGGAGCGGGGCAACCTACGAGCAGTACTTC	CASSLRRSGATYEQYF
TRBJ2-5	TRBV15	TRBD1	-	TGTGCCACCAGCAGAGATTGGCAGGTAGCAGGGGGAGAGACCCAGTACTTC	CATSRDWQVAGGETQYF
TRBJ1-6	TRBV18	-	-	TGTGCCAGCTCACAGGACAGCTCCTATAATTCACCCCTCCACTTT	CASSQDSSYNSPLHF
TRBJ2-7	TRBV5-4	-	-	TGTGCCAGCAGCCGCGACGGCTACGAGCAGTACTTC	CASSRDGYEQYF
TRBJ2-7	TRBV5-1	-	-	TGCGCCAGCAGCTTGAGACAGGTACCGTACGAGCAGTACTTC	CASSLRQVPYEQYF
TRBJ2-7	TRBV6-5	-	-	TGTGCCAGCTCCCAGGGCTCCCGGGGCTACGAGCAGTACTTC	CASSQGSRGYEQYF
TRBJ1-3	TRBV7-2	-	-	TGTGCCAGCAGCTTTCAAAGCGGCTCTGGAAACACCATATATTTT	CASSFQSGSGNTIYF
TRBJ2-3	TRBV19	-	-	TGTGATGCCTGGCTAACACAACGCACAGATACGCAGTATTTT	CDAWLTQRTDTQYF
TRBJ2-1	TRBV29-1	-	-	TGCAGCGTTGAAGAGACCCGCGTCAAGCCGGGTTACAATGAGCAGTTCTTC	CSVEETRVKPGYNEQFF
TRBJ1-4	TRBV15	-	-	TGTGCCACCAGCAGCATGGGAGCCGGGGCAGGGGAAAAACTGTTTTTT	CATSSMGAGAGEKLFF
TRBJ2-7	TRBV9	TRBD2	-	TGTGCCAGCAGCGCTAGCGGGAGTAGCCACGAGCAGTACTTC	CASSASGSSHEQYF
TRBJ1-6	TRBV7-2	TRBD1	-	TGTGCCAGCAGCTTAGGGGACAGGGCCGGTTCACCCCTCCACTTT	CASSLGDRAGSPLHF
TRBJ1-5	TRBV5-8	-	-	TGTGCCAGCAGTATACAGAGCTATAGCAATCAGCCCCAGCATTTT	CASSIQSYSNQPQHF
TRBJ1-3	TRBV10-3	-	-	TGTGCCATCAGTGAGTCACGGAGGGGAGGAAACACCATATATTTT	CAISESRRGGNTIYF
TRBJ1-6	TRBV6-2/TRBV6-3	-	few	TGTGCCAGCAGTTACGATGGGGGGTCCGATTCACCCCTCCACTTT	CASSYDGGSDSPLHF
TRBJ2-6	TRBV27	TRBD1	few	TGTGCCAGCAGGCGATCACAGGGGGCGCTTGGGGCCAACGTCCTGACTTTC	CASRRSQGALGANVLTF
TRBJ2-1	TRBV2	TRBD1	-	TGTGCCAGCAGCCTACAGGGGGCTAAGTACAATGAGCAGTTCTTC	CASSLQGAKYNEQFF
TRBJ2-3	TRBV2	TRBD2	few	TGTGCCAGCGCCTCGCGGGAGGTGGGAGATACGCAGTATTTT	CASASREVGDTQYF
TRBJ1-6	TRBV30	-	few	TGTGCCTGGAGCTCGCAGGGGCAGGTATCACCCCTCCACTTT	CAWSSQGQVSPLHF
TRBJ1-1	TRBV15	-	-	TGTGCCACCAGCAGAGATTGGGGGACGGCCAACACTGAAGCTTTCTTT	CATSRDWGTANTEAFF
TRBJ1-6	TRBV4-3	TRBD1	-	TGCGCCAGCAGCCAAGATCCAGGGGGCAATTCACCCCTCCACTTT	CASSQDPGGNSPLHF
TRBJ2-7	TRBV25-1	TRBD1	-	TGTGCCAGCAGTGAATCGGGGACAGGTTTCCGGGAGCAGTACTTC	CASSESGTGFREQYF
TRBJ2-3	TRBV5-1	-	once	TGCGCCAGCACCGTCGGGGAAACGCAGTATTTT	CASTVGETQYF
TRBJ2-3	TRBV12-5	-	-	TGTGCTAGTGGTTATAGCGGAGATACGCAGTATTTT	CASGYSGDTQYF
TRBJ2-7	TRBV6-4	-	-	TGTGCCAGCCGGCAGAAGGGCTACGAGCAGTACTTC	CASRQKGYEQYF
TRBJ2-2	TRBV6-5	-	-	TGTGCCAGCAGTTTCACTGGTAACACCGGGGAGCTGTTTTTT	CASSFTGNTGELFF